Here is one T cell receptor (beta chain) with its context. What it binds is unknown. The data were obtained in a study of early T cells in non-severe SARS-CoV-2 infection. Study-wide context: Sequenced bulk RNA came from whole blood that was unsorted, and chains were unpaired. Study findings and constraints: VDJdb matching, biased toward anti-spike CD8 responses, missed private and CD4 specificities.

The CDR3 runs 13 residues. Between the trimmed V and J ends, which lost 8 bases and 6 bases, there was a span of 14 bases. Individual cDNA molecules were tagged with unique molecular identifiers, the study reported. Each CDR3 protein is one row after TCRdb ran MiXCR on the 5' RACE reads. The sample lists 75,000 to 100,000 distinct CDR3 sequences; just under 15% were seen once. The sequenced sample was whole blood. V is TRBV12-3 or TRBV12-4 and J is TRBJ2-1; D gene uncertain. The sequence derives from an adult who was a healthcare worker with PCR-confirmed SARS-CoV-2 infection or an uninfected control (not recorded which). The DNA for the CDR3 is TGTGCCAGCCGATGGTCGGGCGCCAATGAGCAGTTCTTC. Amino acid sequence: CASRWSGANEQFF.